This TCR beta chain was sequenced in a study of T cells in localized non-small cell lung cancer. Whole-study findings and limits: Paired adjacent lung recovered a median roughly 60 of the top 100 tumor clones. Uninvolved adjacent lung had the highest recorded T cell clonality, with tumor below it. Analysis by sequencing included only one tumor region, so heterogeneity remains possible.

Comment on this clone: Its antigen is still unknown.

TCRdb's table, derived via immunoSEQ multiplex PCR, lists solely in-frame clones and lacks some. The sample has approximately 23,000 clones, 70% to 90% seen once; the top ten hold 13%. V lost 5 bases to trimming and J lost 7 bases; unmatched junction nucleotides: 7. CDR1 and CDR2 from the germline V gene are SGHNT and YENEEA. The CDR3 extends over 14 amino acids. The sample in question was peripheral blood, obtained before any cancer treatment. The receptor's source is a male donor at least 60 years old with stage I lung adenocarcinoma. This chain connects TRBV11-3 to TRBJ2-7, with 11 bases lining up with TRBD2. The CDR3 loop is CASSPGLAGLEQYF. The CDR3 coding sequence is TGTGCCAGCAGCCCCGGACTAGCGGGTCTTGAGCAGTACTTC.